This passage covers 3 T cell receptor beta chains from one sample sequenced in a study of blood T cell repertoires in COVID-19. The assay was immunoSEQ multiplex PCR, and TCRdb's table has in-frame clones only and misses some. Seen here are approximately 490,000 clones, 88% observed once, and the top ten hold around 7.9%. Sequenced input: PBMCs or T cells enriched from blood (not recorded which). The receptors here all came from an older woman who had recovered from COVID-19.

V gene TRBV2 combines with J gene TRBJ1-1; D is ambiguous. The V gene's germline CDR1 is SNHLY and CDR2 FYNNEI. There are 12 residues in the CDR3. Deletions cut 7 bases from V and 5 bases from J, with 11 bases between. CDR3 DNA sequence: TGTGCCAGCACTCCCGGCGGGACTGAAGCTTTCTTT. Encoded protein: CASTPGGTEAFF.

J is TRBJ2-1 and V is TRBV10-3; TRBD1 matches at 8 bases. Germline values: CDR1 ENHRY, CDR2 SYGVKD. V lost 3 bases, J lost 0 bases, and 1 base stayed unmatched. This CDR3 is built from 15 residues. The CDR3, as DNA: TGTGCCATCAGTGACGACAGGGGCTCCTACAATGAGCAGTTCTTC. Its translation is CAISDDRGSYNEQFF.

V is TRBV19 and J is TRBJ1-5; D not resolved. The germline V gene encodes CDR1 LNHDA and CDR2 SQIVND (reference sequence). The CDR3 is 15 amino acids. Trimming left V 1 base short and J 3 bases short, with 10 bases between. In DNA, the CDR3 is TGTGCCAGTAGTATAGGGGCGGGCGTCAATCAGCCCCAGCATTTT. Amino acids: CASSIGAGVNQPQHF.